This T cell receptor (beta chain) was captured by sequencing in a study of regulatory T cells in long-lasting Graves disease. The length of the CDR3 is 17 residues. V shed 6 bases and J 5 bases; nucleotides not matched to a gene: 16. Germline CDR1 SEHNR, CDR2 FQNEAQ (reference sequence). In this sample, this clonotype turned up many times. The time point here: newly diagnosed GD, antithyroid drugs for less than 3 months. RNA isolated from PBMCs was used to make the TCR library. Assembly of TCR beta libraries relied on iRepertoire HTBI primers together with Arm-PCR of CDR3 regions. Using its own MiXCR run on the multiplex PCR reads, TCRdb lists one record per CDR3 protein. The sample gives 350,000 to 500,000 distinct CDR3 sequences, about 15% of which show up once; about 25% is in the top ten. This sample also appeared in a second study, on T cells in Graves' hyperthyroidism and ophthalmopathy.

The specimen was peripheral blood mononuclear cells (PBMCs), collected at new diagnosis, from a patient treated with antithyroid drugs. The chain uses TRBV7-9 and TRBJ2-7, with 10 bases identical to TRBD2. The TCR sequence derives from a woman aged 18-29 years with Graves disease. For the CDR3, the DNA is TGTGCCAGCAGTGGGACTAGCGCCAAATCCACCCCCCACGAGCAGTACTTC. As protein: CASSGTSAKSTPHEQYF. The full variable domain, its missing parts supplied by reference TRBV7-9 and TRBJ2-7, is DTGVSQNPRHKITKRGQNVTFRCDPISEHNRLYWYRQTLGQGPEFLTYFQNEAQLEKSRLLSDRFSAERPKGSFSTLEIQRTEQGDSAMYLCASSGTSAKSTPHEQYFGPGTRLTVT.